The 32 T cell receptor beta chains below come from one sample, sequenced in a study of blood T cell dynamics during melanoma immunotherapy. Profiled with immunoSEQ multiplex PCR; TCRdb holds only in-frame clones, not every one. The profile covers 10,000 to 13,000 clones, with roughly 83% appearing a single time and more than 15% taken by the ten largest. As for time point: week 3, after first cycle of checkpoint inhibitor. The sequences come from blood, collected from a patient treated with checkpoint blockade. Receptor source: a human donor with melanoma.

The chain has TRBV6-1 and TRBJ1-1; D remains unclear. Trimming shortened V by 8 bases and J by 0 bases, and 10 bases separated the two germline ends. From germline, CDR1 is MNHNS and CDR2 SASEGT. The CDR3 loop spans 13 amino acids. CDR3 bases: TGTGCCAGCGAGGAGGTATTGAACACTGAAGCTTTCTTT. This sequence encodes CASEEVLNTEAFF.

This clone was picked up one time. The rearrangement links TRBV7-2 to TRBJ2-7; D is unclear. V was pared by 0 bases and J by 2 bases, with 8 bases between. CDR1 and CDR2 from the germline V gene are SGHTA and FQGNSA. There are 14 residues in the CDR3. As DNA, the CDR3 is TGTGCCAGCAGCTTAGCTCCGGGTCCCTACGAGCAGTACTTC. It encodes CASSLAPGPYEQYF.

The CDR3: CASSSFPTGNQPQHF. The CDR3 DNA sequence: TGTGCCAGCAGTTCTTTCCCGACAGGCAATCAGCCCCAGCATTTT. The V gene is TRBV6-1, the J gene TRBJ1-5; TRBD1 might be the D (5 bases). The CDR3 runs 15 residues. V lost 5 bases to trimming and J lost 2 bases, with 13 bases between them. Germline values: CDR1 MNHNS, CDR2 SASEGT.

J is TRBJ2-7 and V is TRBV27; no clear D. Per germline, CDR1 MNHEY and CDR2 SMNVEV (reference sequence). Trimming took 1 base from V and 5 from J, leaving 15 bases between them. The CDR3 spans 15 residues. The CDR3 region is CASSLWAGRPDEQYF. In DNA, the CDR3 is TGTGCCAGCAGTTTATGGGCAGGCCGCCCTGACGAGCAGTACTTC.

The rearrangement links TRBV30 to TRBJ1-5, with TRBD1 matching over 9 bases. With V trimmed by 3 bases and J by 7 bases, 7 bases remained unmatched. CDR1 GTSNPN and CDR2 SVGIG come from the germline V gene (reference sequence). The CDR3 is made up of 14 amino acids. The CDR3 here is CAWRGDRESQPQHF. The DNA for the CDR3 is TGTGCCTGGAGAGGGGACAGGGAGAGCCAGCCCCAGCATTTT.

CDR3 DNA: TGTGCCAGCAGCCAAGATGCGACTAGACCGCTTTCGCGTGAGCAGTACTTC. Translation gives CASSQDATRPLSREQYF. The chain has TRBV4-2 and TRBJ2-5, with D perhaps matching TRBD2 (6 bases). This CDR3 contains 17 residues. From germline, CDR1 is LGHNA and CDR2 YNFKEQ. V was trimmed by 0 bases and J by 11 bases, leaving 25 bases between them.

This chain uses TRBV6-1 with TRBJ2-1; the match to TRBD1 covers 10 bases. CDR1 is MNHNS, CDR2 SASEGT, per germline. The CDR3 covers 15 residues. Trimming took 10 bases from V and 4 from J; bases not matched to a gene: 10. The CDR3 DNA sequence: TGTGCCACCTCCACGAGGGGACAGGGGTACAATGAGCAGTTCTTC. It encodes CATSTRGQGYNEQFF.

The chain is built from TRBV9 and TRBJ2-7, with no clear D. The CDR3 extends over 14 amino acids. The germline CDR1 and CDR2 sequences are SGDLS and YYNGEE. The V gene lost 0 bases and the J gene lost 2 bases, with 9 bases spanning the gap. CDR3 region: CASSVGPKTYEQYF. The CDR3 coding sequence is TGTGCCAGCAGCGTAGGGCCGAAAACCTACGAGCAGTACTTC.

This clone was counted once. The J gene is TRBJ1-1, the V gene TRBV7-6, with D possibly being TRBD1 (5 bases). The CDR3 is 13 amino acids. V was cut by 4 bases and J by 4 bases, with 10 bases left in between. Germline loops: CDR1 SGHVS, CDR2 FNYEAQ. CDR3 loop: CASSSLGGTEAFF. CDR3 bases: TGTGCCAGCAGCTCTTTGGGGGGCACTGAAGCTTTCTTT.

This chain joins TRBV7-2 and TRBJ1-1; maybe TRBD1 (5 bases). The CDR3 is 11 residues long. V shed 9 bases and J shed 1 base, with 6 bases lying between them. Germline values: CDR1 SGHTA, CDR2 FQGNSA. For the CDR3, the DNA is TGTGCCAGTAGGGGGAACACTGAAGCTTTCTTT. Its translation: CASRGNTEAFF.

This chain uses TRBV7-2 with TRBJ2-2; 8 nucleotides agree with TRBD2. V was clipped by 0 bases and J by 5 bases; unmatched bases: 5. CDR3 length: 16 residues. Germline V CDR1 and CDR2: SGHTA, FQGNSA. CDR3 amino acids: CASSLAVSGETGELFF. DNA of the CDR3: TGTGCCAGCAGCTTAGCGGTTAGCGGGGAAACCGGGGAGCTGTTTTTT.

The chain combines TRBV11-2 with TRBJ1-2; D call uncertain. The CDR3 has 14 residues. V gave up 5 bases and J gave up 4 bases, with 14 bases separating them. Per germline, CDR1 SGHAT and CDR2 FQNNGV. The CDR3 DNA reads as TGTGCCAGCAGCCCGACCGCCCTGGGCTATGGCTACACCTTC. Amino acid sequence: CASSPTALGYGYTF.

This clone was found once. CDR3 in DNA: TGTGCCAGCAGGCCTAGCGGGGGGGCTAGCACAGATACGCAGTATTTT. Translated: CASRPSGGASTDTQYF. This sequence joins TRBV7-4 and TRBJ2-3; 12 bases map to TRBD2. V shed 6 bases and J 0 bases; nucleotides not matched to a gene: 4. This CDR3 has 16 residues. From germline, CDR1 is SGHVT and CDR2 SQSDAQ.

In DNA, the CDR3 is TGTGCCAGCACCCCCCGGCACAGGACGTTTGTCTACGAGCAGTACTTC. Its protein is CASTPRHRTFVYEQYF. This chain uses TRBV11-3 with TRBJ2-7; D perhaps matches TRBD1 (5 bases). CDR3 length: 16 residues. Germline V lookup: CDR1 SGHNT, CDR2 YENEEA. Trimming removed 7 bases from V and 3 bases from J, with 22 bases in between.

The chain is built from TRBV7-2 and TRBJ1-1; 11 positions agree with TRBD1. CDR1 is SGHTA and CDR2 is FQGNSA in the germline V gene. This CDR3 is 18 amino acids long. V dropped 3 bases and J dropped 0; count of bases not matched to a gene: 9. The chain's CDR3 is CASSFGQGAGRLNTEAFF. The CDR3 DNA sequence: TGTGCCAGCAGCTTTGGACAGGGGGCCGGAAGGCTGAACACTGAAGCTTTCTTT.

The chain joins TRBV7-7 to TRBJ1-4, with D unresolved. The CDR3 sequence is 16 residues long. V lost 3 bases and J 5 bases, leaving 16 bases between the germline ends. Germline V gene sequence: CDR1 SSHAT, CDR2 FNYEAQ (reference sequence). The CDR3 sequence is CASSFGPPGTNEKLFF. The CDR3 region has the DNA TGTGCCAGCAGCTTCGGCCCTCCAGGCACAAATGAAAAACTGTTTTTT.

This chain uses TRBV11-1 with TRBJ1-6, with no clear D. The CDR3 totals 14 residues. Trimming left V 3 bases short and J 4 bases short, with 7 bases between. CDR1 is SGHAT, CDR2 FQDESV, per germline (reference sequence). The CDR3 nucleotides are TGTGCCAGCAGCTTGGACGGATATAATTCACCCCTCCACTTT. Its translation is CASSLDGYNSPLHF.

This chain joins TRBV15 and TRBJ2-7; maybe TRBD1 (6 bases). CDR3 length: 15 amino acids. Between the trimmed V and J ends, which lost 3 bases and 2 bases, there was a span of 14 bases. Germline assignment: CDR1 LNHNV and CDR2 YYDKDF (reference sequence). The CDR3 sequence is CATSSTRGYTYEQYF. The CDR3 DNA is TGTGCCACCAGCAGCACCAGGGGATATACCTACGAGCAGTACTTC.

In its sample, this clone was seen once. The chain carries TRBV28 and TRBJ2-2; 9 bases are shared with TRBD2. The CDR3 length is 14 residues. Germline values: CDR1 MDHEN, CDR2 SYDVKM. V trimming: 7 bases; J trimming: 2 bases; junction bases outside the gene matches: 2. The CDR3 nucleotides read TGTGCCAGCACGCGGGGGGGTAACACCGGGGAGCTGTTTTTT. This encodes CASTRGGNTGELFF.

The chain uses TRBV5-6 and TRBJ1-2; D call uncertain. V lost 2 bases and J 4 bases, leaving 15 bases between the germline ends. This CDR3 has 15 amino acids. The germline V gene has CDR1 SGHDT and CDR2 YYEEEE. The chain's CDR3 is CASSLATTALYGYTF. CDR3 sequence (DNA): TGTGCCAGCAGCTTAGCGACCACAGCCCTCTATGGCTACACCTTC. The entire variable domain, with the rest obtained from reference TRBV5-6 and TRBJ1-2, is as follows: DAGVTQSPTHLIKTRGQQVTLRCSPKSGHDTVSWYQQALGQGPQFIFQYYEEEERQRGNFPDRFSGHQFPNYSSELNVNALLLGDSALYLCASSLATTALYGYTFGSGTRLTVV.

The chain employs TRBV9 and TRBJ2-7; D possibly matches TRBD1 or TRBD2 (5 bases each). Trimming took off 0 bases at V and 2 bases at J, with 9 bases between the two ends. The CDR3 is 14 residues long. Germline loops: CDR1 SGDLS, CDR2 YYNGEE. Here the CDR3 DNA reads TGTGCCAGCAGCGTAGGATGGGGGACCTACGAGCAGTACTTC. Translated, it gives CASSVGWGTYEQYF.

This clone has just one count. The chain links TRBV7-3 to TRBJ2-2; a possible D gene is TRBD1 (7 bases). V dropped 2 bases and J dropped 2 bases, with 9 bases sitting between them. Germline V lookup: CDR1 SGHTA, CDR2 FQGTGA. CDR3 length: 15 residues. The CDR3, as DNA: TGTGCCAGCAGCTTAGGAGGGGGCAACACCGGGGAGCTGTTTTTT. It is translated as CASSLGGGNTGELFF.

The rearrangement joins TRBV19 to TRBJ1-5; D call uncertain. The germline V gene encodes CDR1 LNHDA and CDR2 SQIVND (reference sequence). The CDR3 runs 13 residues. The V end lost 10 bases, the J end lost 4 bases, and 14 bases lay between the germline ends. CDR3 DNA: TGTGCCACTTCAGTGGGATGGAATCAGCCCCAGCATTTT. Its translation is CATSVGWNQPQHF. The variable domain in full, completed from reference TRBV19 and TRBJ1-5, reads DGGITQSPKYLFRKEGQNVTLSCEQNLNHDAMYWYRQDPGQGLRLIYYSQIVNDFQKGDIAEGYSVSREKKESFPLTVTSAQKNPTAFYLCATSVGWNQPQHFGDGTRLSIL.

The chain recombines TRBV6-5 with TRBJ2-7; D is perhaps TRBD1 (6 bases). The CDR3 extends over 16 amino acids. In germline, CDR1 is MNHEY, CDR2 SVGAGI. Trimming took off 4 bases at V and 1 base at J, with 17 bases between the two ends. As DNA, the CDR3 is TGTGCCAGCAGTTGGGGCGCAGGGGCCCCGTCCTACGAGCAGTACTTC. Translation gives CASSWGAGAPSYEQYF.

The chain is built from TRBV15 and TRBJ1-4; 10 bases align to TRBD1. V lost 0 bases to trimming and J lost 7 bases; unmatched junction nucleotides: 2. The germline CDR1 and CDR2 sequences are LNHNV and YYDKDF (reference sequence). The CDR3 runs 15 residues. The CDR3 DNA follows: TGTGCCACCAGCAGAGAGACAGGGGGCTTTGAAAAACTGTTTTTT. Amino acids: CATSRETGGFEKLFF.

The chain links TRBV6-5 to TRBJ1-2, with D possibly being TRBD1 (5 bases). Germline CDR1 MNHEY, CDR2 SVGAGI. The CDR3 is 14 amino acids. V shed 6 bases and J shed 4 bases, with 15 bases lying between them. The CDR3 reads CASSYRGGSYGYTF. For the CDR3, the DNA is TGTGCCAGCAGCTACCGGGGGGGATCCTATGGCTACACCTTC.

This chain connects TRBV9 to TRBJ1-4; TRBD1 matches 11 bases. Germline assignment: CDR1 SGDLS and CDR2 YYNGEE. With V trimmed by 3 bases and J by 2 bases, 9 bases remained unmatched. The CDR3 runs to 18 residues. The CDR3 DNA follows: TGTGCCAGCAGCGCCGGGACAGGGGGTGATTGGACTAATGAAAAACTGTTTTTT. This gives the protein CASSAGTGGDWTNEKLFF.

The chain is built from TRBV2 and TRBJ1-3; D may be TRBD1 (5 bases). Germline-derived CDR1 and CDR2 are SNHLY and FYNNEI. The germline V and J ends were trimmed by 6 bases and 0 bases, with 12 bases remaining between them. This CDR3 is 15 amino acids long. CDR3 coding DNA: TGTGCCAGCAGGAAACAGGTGGACTCTGGAAACACCATATATTTT. Its protein is CASRKQVDSGNTIYF.

V gene TRBV5-1 combines with J gene TRBJ2-1, with D unclear. Germline CDR1 and CDR2: SGHRS and YFSETQ. Trimming stripped 5 bases from V and 7 bases from J, with 10 bases between. The CDR3 sequence is 12 residues long. CDR3 DNA: TGCGCCAGCAGACCCGGAAATAATGAGCAGTTCTTC. Translation: CASRPGNNEQFF.

This clone was observed a few times. V and J are TRBV28 and TRBJ1-5; D unresolved. The CDR3 loop spans 15 amino acids. Germline CDR1 is MDHEN and CDR2 is SYDVKM. V was shortened by 3 bases and J by 5 bases, with 14 bases between the two germline ends. The DNA for the CDR3 is TGTGCCAGCAGTTTTTTGGGTGGTAACGATCAGCCCCAGCATTTT. Translating it yields CASSFLGGNDQPQHF. The variable domain in full, with the rest retrieved from reference TRBV28 and TRBJ1-5, is DVKVTQSSRYLVKRTGEKVFLECVQDMDHENMFWYRQDPGLGLRLIYFSYDVKMKEKGDIPEGYSVSREKKERFSLILESASTNQTSMYLCASSFLGGNDQPQHFGDGTRLSIL.

J is TRBJ1-5 and V is TRBV28; no firm D call. Germline CDR1 is MDHEN and CDR2 is SYDVKM. V lost 5 bases and J lost 4, with 12 bases in between. The CDR3 has 14 amino acids. This chain's CDR3 is CASSRGRINQPQHF. CDR3 nucleotide sequence: TGTGCCAGCAGTAGAGGGCGGATAAATCAGCCCCAGCATTTT.

By share, this clone counts as medium-sized (0.01 to 0.1%). The rearrangement links TRBV5-6 to TRBJ1-1; D gene ambiguous. In germline, CDR1 is SGHDT, CDR2 YYEEEE. The V and J ends lost 0 bases and 5 bases respectively, with 8 bases between them. The CDR3 is 13 residues long. CDR3 region: CASSLGTVTEAFF. The CDR3 DNA follows: TGTGCCAGCAGCTTGGGGACTGTTACTGAAGCTTTCTTT.